The TCR beta chain described here comes from a study of T cells after yellow fever vaccination. Study-wide context: SMART-Seq v4 Ultra Low Input prepared the low-cell-number fractions.

CDR3 size: 14 residues. Trimming left V 5 bases short and J 4 bases short, with 13 bases between. Germline CDR1 is SEHNR and CDR2 is FQNEAQ (reference sequence). Broader study findings: The bulk population could contribute abundant contaminating clonotypes to FACS-sorted repertoires.

They built TCR cDNA with 5'RACE template switching, a step that put in a universal primer site and UMIs. TCRdb reprocessed the 5' RACE reads via MiXCR and lists one record per CDR3 protein. Altogether roughly 96,000 distinct CDR3 sequences are present, roughly 8.2% being singletons, with the ten largest covering roughly 15%. This clonotype was seen repeatedly, ten times or more. The sequenced sample was CD8+ T cells not binding an NS4B(214-222) dextramer, sorted from PBMCs, obtained more than 13 days after the first yellow fever vaccination. This rearrangement joins TRBV7-9 to TRBJ2-3; tentative D call: TRBD2 (6 bases). The receptor's source is a young man who received the YFV17D yellow fever vaccine. Here the CDR3 DNA reads TGTGCCAGCAGCCCCCGGGAGAGCGCAGATACGCAGTATTTT. It specifies CASSPRESADTQYF.